This record covers a single T cell receptor (beta chain). The CDR3 runs 15 residues. V was shortened by 3 bases and J by 8 bases, with 19 bases between the two germline ends. This sample is drawn from a study of blood T cells in healthy people across ages. Through a sample-barcoded 5' primer and a J-beta primer mix, a second PCR was run for roughly 6 to 11 cycles. All cDNA molecules were each tagged by a template-switch adaptor with 12 random nucleotides. TCRdb redid the calling of the 5' RACE reads with MiXCR, one entry per CDR3 protein. The sample consists of 600,000 to 900,000 distinct CDR3 sequences, roughly 25% of them appearing once. This sample was also put to use in a study of T cells of mothers and their children. From that study: Related pairs of mothers and children showed slightly higher, non-significant overlap versus unrelated pairs.

What was sequenced was blood. The receptor was derived from a boy between 10 and 17 years old in good health. The chain recombines TRBV12-3 or TRBV12-4 with TRBJ1-1; no clear D. Here the CDR3 reads CASSFGEVDFTEAFF. The CDR3 region has the DNA TGTGCCAGCAGTTTCGGGGAGGTCGACTTCACCGAAGCTTTCTTT.